These 12 T cell receptor beta chains were all obtained from the same sample, sequenced in a study of graft-versus-host responses after intestinal transplantation. The assay was immunoSEQ multiplex PCR, and TCRdb's table has in-frame clones only and misses some. The sample lists a few thousand clones; around 70% were seen once. The sequenced sample was PBMCs, obtained 510 to 550 days after intestinal transplant. The source is a human patient who received an intestinal transplant, so some T cells may come from the graft donor.

This clone appeared a single time. The V and J genes are TRBV10-3 and TRBJ1-6; 8 nucleotides line up with TRBD1. The V segment lost 3 bases and the J segment 10 bases; nucleotides outside the gene matches: 5. Looked up from germline, CDR1 is ENHRY and CDR2 is SYGVKD. The CDR3 spans 14 residues. The CDR3 nucleotides are TGTGCCATCAGTGATGGACAGGGCCGATCACCCCTCCACTTT. Translation gives CAISDGQGRSPLHF.

The CDR3, as DNA: TGTGCCAGCAGTTTAACCCCTAATGGAGTTACAGGCAGGTACACAGATACGCAGTATTTT. It codes for CASSLTPNGVTGRYTDTQYF. This chain joins TRBV27 and TRBJ2-3; possibly TRBD1 for D (5 bases). V was pared by 2 bases and J by 2 bases, with 26 bases between. CDR3 length equals 20 residues. Per the germline V gene, CDR1 is MNHEY and CDR2 is SMNVEV (reference sequence).

There are a few counts of this clone. V gene TRBV4-3 combines with J gene TRBJ2-3; TRBD2 agrees at 12 bases. Germline lookup yields CDR1 LGHNA and CDR2 YSLEER. With V trimmed by 0 bases and J by 4 bases, 2 bases remained unmatched. The CDR3 spans 16 residues. CDR3 in DNA: TGCGCCAGCAGCCAAGATCTAGCGGGGGGGCCAGATACGCAGTATTTT. This sequence encodes CASSQDLAGGPDTQYF.

The chain employs TRBV5-4 and TRBJ2-3, with TRBD2 matching over 10 bases. V dropped 3 bases and J dropped 4; count of bases not matched to a gene: 11. Germline CDR1 SGHNT, CDR2 YYREEE (reference sequence). CDR3 length: 17 amino acids. The CDR3 spells CASSSHMLSGGADTQYF. DNA of the CDR3: TGTGCCAGCAGCTCCCACATGTTAAGCGGGGGGGCAGATACGCAGTATTTT.

The chain couples TRBV11-2 to TRBJ2-7, with D perhaps matching TRBD1 or TRBD2 (5 bases each). The CDR3 loop spans 14 amino acids. The germline V and J ends were trimmed by 8 bases and 5 bases, with 19 bases remaining between them. Germline loops: CDR1 SGHAT, CDR2 FQNNGV. CDR3 nucleotides: TGTGCCAGCTCGCTCGCCGGGGCCCACCACGAGCAGTACTTC. It is translated as CASSLAGAHHEQYF.

This chain connects TRBV7-5 to TRBJ2-5. TRBV7-5 constitutes a pseudogene. The CDR3 length is 10 residues. The CDR3 protein is CASSGETQYF. In DNA form, the CDR3 reads TGTGCCAGCAGTGGGGAGACCCAGTACTTC.

This clone appeared once. This rearrangement joins TRBV27 to TRBJ1-2, with a tentative D call TRBD1 (5 bases). With 6 bases removed from V and 4 bases from J, the gap between germline ends came to 12 bases. The germline V gene has CDR1 MNHEY and CDR2 SMNVEV (reference sequence). The CDR3 length is 13 residues. The chain's CDR3 is CASRLRVGYGYTF. The CDR3 DNA sequence: TGTGCCAGCAGACTCAGGGTCGGCTATGGCTACACCTTC.

This clone was detected a few times. The chain couples TRBV11-2 to TRBJ1-1; TRBD1 matches 8 bases. The CDR3 spans 14 residues. Germline V gives CDR1 SGHAT, CDR2 FQNNGV. V gave up 5 bases and J gave up 3 bases; unmatched junction bases: 5. The CDR3 loop is CASSVQGGDTEAFF. CDR3 in DNA: TGTGCCAGCAGCGTACAGGGGGGCGACACTGAAGCTTTCTTT.

The chain uses TRBV30 and TRBJ2-1; 11 bases map to TRBD2. Germline trimming cut 2 bases from V and 2 bases from J; bases unmatched to any gene: 5. The CDR3 consists of 16 residues. The germline V gene encodes CDR1 GTSNPN and CDR2 SVGIG (reference sequence). Here the CDR3 DNA reads TGTGCCTGGAGTAGACCACTAGCGGGGGCCTACAATGAGCAGTTCTTC. This sequence encodes CAWSRPLAGAYNEQFF.

V and J are TRBV30 and TRBJ1-6; D ambiguous. V lost 7 bases and J 10 bases, leaving 14 bases between the germline ends. CDR1 and CDR2 (germline): GTSNPN, SVGIG (reference sequence). This CDR3 comprises 12 residues. In nucleotides, the CDR3 is TGTGCCTTGACAACCCCGTGGTCACCCCTCCACTTT. Encoded protein: CALTTPWSPLHF. Based on the CDR3 plus reference TRBV30 and TRBJ1-6, the full variable domain is SQTIHQWPATLVQPVGSPLSLECTVEGTSNPNLYWYRQAAGRGLQLLFYSVGIGQISSEVPQNLSASRPQDRQFILSSKKLLLSDSGFYLCALTTPWSPLHFGNGTRLTVT.

The CDR3 sequence: CASSFGTGVYEQYF. The CDR3 DNA reads TGTGCCAGCAGTTTCGGGACAGGGGTCTACGAGCAGTACTTC. J is TRBJ2-7 and V is TRBV9, with 10 bases matching TRBD1. The CDR3 length is 14 residues. The J segment lost 3 bases and the V segment lost 5 bases, leaving 5 bases of the junction unmatched. The germline V gene encodes CDR1 SGDLS and CDR2 YYNGEE.

This clone has a single count. The chain joins TRBV6-6 to TRBJ1-1; maybe TRBD1 (6 bases). Per the germline V gene, CDR1 is MNHNY and CDR2 is SVGAGI (reference sequence). Trimming left V 5 bases short and J 1 base short, with 8 bases between. This CDR3 is 13 amino acids long. CDR3 bases: TGTGCCAGCAGTAGGACAGAGAACACTGAAGCTTTCTTT. It is translated as CASSRTENTEAFF.